The clone carrying this T cell receptor (beta chain) showed up many times. Its specificity is unknown. The sample holds other DNA sequences that translate to the same CDR3. The V end lost 0 bases, the J end lost 11 bases, and 11 bases lay between the germline ends. Germline lookup yields CDR1 KGHSH and CDR2 LQKENI. The CDR3 is 13 residues long. The record originates from a study of metastatic and nonmetastatic thyroid tumors. Study information: Repertoire data that came from the blood and tumor or nodule tissue of malignant and benign thyroid patients were compared. Findings and caveats of the study: The study reportedly found significantly higher TCR beta diversity in malignant thyroid tumors than benign nodules, in blood and tumor.

In the source study's methods: A classifier of distant metastasis in papillary thyroid cancer was built from CDR3 differences (across clinicopathological groups). TCRdb re-called the PCR reads via MiXCR. TCRdb, rather than the study authors, made the V and J calls. The sample holds about 40,000 clones, around 16% seen once. Patients underwent thyroid surgery, and none had received any treatment before it. The chain has TRBV18 and TRBJ1-5; D is unclear. This sequence originates from a female donor with papillary thyroid cancer or a benign thyroid nodule (not recorded which). Some clones in this sample may be carry-over from other donors' samples. The sample comprised tumor tissue. The CDR3 is CASSPPTHGAQHF. The CDR3 DNA sequence: TGTGCCAGCTCACCACCGACCCATGGAGCCCAGCATTTT.